The source of this T cell receptor beta chain is a study of blood T cell repertoires in COVID-19. CDR1 and CDR2 (germline): SGHTA, FQGTGA. Trimming took off 4 bases at V and 9 bases at J, with 16 bases between the two ends. The CDR3 length is 14 residues. Clones were read by immunoSEQ multiplex PCR, and TCRdb kept only the in-frame ones, dropping some. The sample has about 140,000 clones; 60% to 80% are singletons. The sequence came from a woman between 50 and 59 years old who had recovered from COVID-19. The chain uses TRBV7-3 and TRBJ2-1; TRBD1 is a possible D gene (5 bases). Sequencing was performed on PBMCs or T cells enriched from blood (not recorded which). CDR3 amino acids: CASSSGGAFGEQFF. CDR3 in DNA: TGTGCCAGCAGCTCCGGTGGGGCTTTCGGTGAGCAGTTCTTC.